This T cell receptor (beta chain) was found in a study of CD8 T cells in Susac syndrome. On the study more broadly: Among the sequenced Susac syndrome patients, roughly 6 had active disease while roughly 8 were in remission. Findings and caveats of the study: Across the total CD8+ repertoires, more than 15 Susac-specific public clones were found. The CD8+ TEMRA repertoires yielded about 5 such clones.

FACS was used to enrich TEMRA cells, whereas the CD8+ and CD4+ T cells were obtained by negative isolation. Worth noting for this clonotype: Its antigen remains unidentified.

Random hexamers primed reverse transcription of about 0.45 to 1 ug RNA. Multiplex immunoSEQ PCR targeted 54 Vbeta and 13 Jbeta TCR beta segments. MiXCR, run by TCRdb on the immunoSEQ multiplex PCR reads, gives a single entry per CDR3 protein. This table has more than 65,000 distinct CDR3 sequences, around 93% appearing once. Specimen: CD8+ T cells from PBMCs. This receptor was obtained from a human donor with Susac syndrome.

For the CDR3, the DNA is TGTGCCAGCAGTCCCGGGACAGGGACGTACTTC. Translation: CASSPGTGTYF. This rearrangement joins TRBV12-3 or TRBV12-4 to TRBJ2-7; 9 bases agree with TRBD1. This CDR3 has 11 amino acids. The junction had 5 bases not matched to a gene; V was cut back by 5 bases and J by 12 bases.